This section outlines one T cell receptor (beta chain) sequence together with its context. The antigen remains unidentified. A junction end diverges from the germline sequence, so it may reflect a read error. In the original processing: Junction-only sequences produced by ImmunoSEQ had no quality scores, so filtering differed. The assay was immunoSEQ multiplex PCR, and TCRdb's table has in-frame clones only and misses some. The V and J calls and clone size come from that table; D and trimming were worked out from the DNA. The repertoire holds about 2.4 million clones, with under 95% as singletons. The data were taken from a study of shared clonotypes between healthy human individuals. General observations from the study: Among the subsets, naive ones generally showed larger estimated richness than memory ones.

This CDR3 spans 13 amino acids. Germline V gene lookup returns CDR1 GTSNPN and CDR2 SVGIG (reference sequence). Healthy and HIV-negative, the adult donors had no recent acute infections or vaccinations. Caucasian adults residing in Nashville, Tennessee made up all the donors. The sample was naive CD4+ T cells from PBMCs. Subset defined: CD45RA+ positively selected. The rearrangement uses TRBV30 and TRBJ2-5; D is perhaps TRBD2 (5 bases). This receptor was taken from a man in his late teens or twenties in good health. Some clones in this sample may be carry-over from other donors' samples. CDR3 coding DNA: TGTGCCTGGGCTACAGAACTTGGGCTAGCCCCCCACTTC. Amino acids: CAWATELGLAPHF.